This is a list of T cell receptor beta chains from one sample in a study of blood T cell repertoires in COVID-19. Sequenced by immunoSEQ multiplex PCR; TCRdb stores in-frame clones only, minus some. Of around 160,000 clones detected, approximately 80% appear once; the ten largest clones hold less than 50%. The sample comprised peripheral blood. Receptor source: a human donor in a cohort sampled during active COVID-19. Both conserved end residues are part of each CDR3. Each record gives: D gene, clone size, J gene, V gene, CDR3 DNA, CDR3 protein. The D gene is left open where the match is weak. Clone size is stated in some rows and not others, as once, few, many or a class when expanded.

>TRBD1|.|TRBJ2-7|TRBV3-1/TRBV3-2
TGTGCCAGCAGCCAAAACCCGGGACAGGGAACCTACGAGCAGTACTTC
CASSQNPGQGTYEQYF
>.|.|TRBJ1-2|TRBV6-5
TGTGCCAGCATCAAGACGGAGGCGGCGAACTATGGCTACACCTTC
CASIKTEAANYGYTF
>TRBD1|.|TRBJ1-1|TRBV19
TGTGCCAGCACGAGGGGGACAGGGCCTATGAACACTGAAGCTTTCTTT
CASTRGTGPMNTEAFF
>.|.|TRBJ1-5|TRBV5-8
TGTGCCAGCAGCTTGGTCGAGGGAGGGATAGGTCAGCCCCAGCATTTT
CASSLVEGGIGQPQHF
>.|.|TRBJ1-6|TRBV28
TGTGCCAGCAGGGTAGGGACTGGAGGGGTCCTCTATAATTCACCCCTCCACTTT
CASRVGTGGVLYNSPLHF
>TRBD2|.|TRBJ2-5|TRBV5-1
TGCGCCAGCAGCTGGCTAGCGGGGGGGCAAGAGACCCAGTACTTC
CASSWLAGGQETQYF
>TRBD1|.|TRBJ2-7|TRBV7-8
TGTGCCAGCAGCTTCGACAGGGGGACCGAGCAGTACTTC
CASSFDRGTEQYF
>.|.|TRBJ1-1|TRBV7-8
TGTGCCAGCGCCTTACAGGGACCGAACACTGAAGCTTTCTTT
CASALQGPNTEAFF
>.|.|TRBJ1-2|TRBV20-1
TGCAGTGCTCCTATCCCGGGGGGCTACACCTTC
CSAPIPGGYTF
>TRBD2|.|TRBJ2-3|TRBV7-8
TGTGCCAGCAGCCCTCGGACTAGCGGGGGGCCCACAGATACGCAGTATTTT
CASSPRTSGGPTDTQYF
>.|.|TRBJ2-3|TRBV7-3
TGTGCCAGCAGCTTACTTAGCACAGATACGCAGTATTTT
CASSLLSTDTQYF
>.|.|TRBJ1-1|TRBV5-8
TGTGCCAGCAGCTTGCGACAGTATGAAGCTTTCTTT
CASSLRQYEAFF
>.|.|TRBJ2-7|TRBV28
TGTGCCAGCAGAGAAGCGAGAGGGGAGCAGTACTTC
CASREARGEQYF
>.|.|TRBJ2-7|TRBV11-3
TGTGCCAGCAGCTTCAGGGGGACTGGCGAGCAGTACTTC
CASSFRGTGEQYF
>TRBD1|.|TRBJ2-1|TRBV7-9
TGTGCCAGCAGCGCCCGGGACAGGGACCATGAGCAGTTCTTC
CASSARDRDHEQFF
>.|.|TRBJ1-2|TRBV18
TGTGCCAGCTCATCAGGAGCGGGGACCTATGGCTACACCTTC
CASSSGAGTYGYTF
>TRBD1|.|TRBJ1-3|TRBV30
TGTGCCTGGGGGAGGACAGGTCGGAGCTCTGGAAACACCATATATTTT
CAWGRTGRSSGNTIYF
>.|.|TRBJ2-5|TRBV7-6
TGTGCCAGCAGCCCAGGTGGTGTTACCCAAGAGACCCAGTACTTC
CASSPGGVTQETQYF
>.|.|TRBJ1-1|TRBV18
TGTGCCAGCTCAGCGAAGACAGGCGTGGGTGAAGCTTTCTTT
CASSAKTGVGEAFF
>.|.|TRBJ1-4|TRBV6-5
TGTGCCAGCAGGACGGGGGGGGATAATGAAAAACTGTTTTTT
CASRTGGDNEKLFF
>.|.|TRBJ2-2|TRBV4-2
TGTGCCAGCAGCCATATCGGGACTTCCACCGGGGAGCTGTTTTTT
CASSHIGTSTGELFF
>.|.|TRBJ2-5|TRBV5-5
TGTGCCAGCAGCTCCACTGCGCGGGCGGAGACCCAGTACTTC
CASSSTARAETQYF
>.|.|TRBJ1-2|TRBV30
TGTGCCTGGAGTCACACAGAGGGCTACACCTTC
CAWSHTEGYTF
>.|.|TRBJ2-7|TRBV5-4
TGTGCCAGCAGCGGTGACGGACAGAGTCACTCCTACGAGCAGTACTTC
CASSGDGQSHSYEQYF
>.|.|TRBJ2-7|TRBV6-5
TGTGCCAGCAGTTATCGTCTTCACGAGCAGTACTTC
CASSYRLHEQYF
>.|.|TRBJ1-5|TRBV28
TGTGCCAGCAGTTTACCCCTAGGTAGCAATCAGCCCCAGCATTTT
CASSLPLGSNQPQHF
>TRBD1|.|TRBJ2-2|TRBV19
TGTGCCAGTAGTATATTGTCCGGGACAGGGTCCACCGGGGAGCTGTTTTTT
CASSILSGTGSTGELFF
>.|once|TRBJ1-2|TRBV18
TGTGCCAGCTCCCAAACCACCATTGCGGGGATCTACACCTTC
CASSQTTIAGIYTF
>TRBD2|.|TRBJ2-3|TRBV2
TGTGCCAGCAGTGAAAGTCGCGGGGGGAGCACAGATACGCAGTATTTT
CASSESRGGSTDTQYF
>.|.|TRBJ1-5|TRBV10-1
TGCGCCAGCAGTGAGTCAGGGGCCCATCAGCCCCAGCATTTT
CASSESGAHQPQHF
>.|.|TRBJ2-7|TRBV5-1
TGCGCCAGCAGCCCGGGACTCTCCCGCTACGAGCAGTACTTC
CASSPGLSRYEQYF
>.|once|TRBJ1-5|TRBV6-2/TRBV6-3
TGTGCCAGCAGTACGAGGGGGGGACGCAATCAGCCCCAGCATTTT
CASSTRGGRNQPQHF
>.|few|TRBJ2-7|TRBV5-1
TGCGCCAGCAGCTTGGGAGGTGGGGAGCAGTACTTC
CASSLGGGEQYF
>TRBD2|.|TRBJ2-3|TRBV6-5
TGTGCCAGCAGCCTTCGGGGGGGGGAGGATACGCAGTATTTT
CASSLRGGEDTQYF
>.|.|TRBJ2-5|TRBV6-5
TGTGCCACCCCGCGTAGGGAGGAAGAGACCCAGTACTTC
CATPRREEETQYF
>.|.|TRBJ2-7|TRBV12-3/TRBV12-4
TGTGCCAGCAGTTTAAGTGGGGCCCGCGAGCAGTACTTC
CASSLSGAREQYF
>TRBD1|.|TRBJ1-1|TRBV6-5
TGTGCCAGCACCGGGGACAGTGAAGCTTTCTTT
CASTGDSEAFF
>.|once|TRBJ1-2|TRBV4-3
TGCGCCAGCAGCCAAGAGGGGGCGCGGGGGGGCGGATATGGCTACACCTTC
CASSQEGARGGGYGYTF
>.|.|TRBJ1-4|TRBV19
TGTGCCAGTAGTCCTGGACGGACAGTTTATAATGAAAAACTGTTTTTT
CASSPGRTVYNEKLFF
>.|.|TRBJ2-5|TRBV7-2
TGTGCCAGCAGCTTAGGGTTTGGGGGGGGCTTGGGAGAGACCCAGTACTTC
CASSLGFGGGLGETQYF
>TRBD1|.|TRBJ1-2|TRBV11-2
TGTGCCAGCAGCTGCACCGGGACAGGGTGTGGCTACACCTTC
CASSCTGTGCGYTF
>TRBD2|few|TRBJ2-1|TRBV2
TGTGCCACCAAAGGGGGGACTAGCGGACGAAGCTCCTACAATGAGCAGTTCTTC
CATKGGTSGRSSYNEQFF
>.|.|TRBJ2-1|TRBV11-3
TGTGCCAGCAGCTTAGGGCTAGCCTCCTACAATGAGCAGTTCTTC
CASSLGLASYNEQFF
>TRBD2|once|TRBJ2-4|TRBV2
TGTGCCAGCAGTGAACTAGCGGAAAACATTCAGTACTTC
CASSELAENIQYF
>TRBD2|.|TRBJ2-2|TRBV3-1/TRBV3-2
TGTGCCAGCAGCCAGATCGGTGGGACTACCACCGGGGAGCTGTTTTTT
CASSQIGGTTTGELFF
>TRBD1|few|TRBJ2-2|TRBV11-2
TGTGCCAGCGGAGACAGGGGGCGGACCGGGGAGCTGTTTTTT
CASGDRGRTGELFF